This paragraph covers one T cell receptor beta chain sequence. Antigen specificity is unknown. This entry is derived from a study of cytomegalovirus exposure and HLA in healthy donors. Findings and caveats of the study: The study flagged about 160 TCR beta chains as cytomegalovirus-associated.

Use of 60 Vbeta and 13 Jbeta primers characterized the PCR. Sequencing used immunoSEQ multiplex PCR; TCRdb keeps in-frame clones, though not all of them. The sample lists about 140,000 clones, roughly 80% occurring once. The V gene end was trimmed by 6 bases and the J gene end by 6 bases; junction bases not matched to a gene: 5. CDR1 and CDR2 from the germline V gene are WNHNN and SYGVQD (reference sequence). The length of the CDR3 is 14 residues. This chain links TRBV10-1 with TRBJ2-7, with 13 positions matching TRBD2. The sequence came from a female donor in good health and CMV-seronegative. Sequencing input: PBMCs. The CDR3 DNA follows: TGCGCCAGCAGAGAGACTAGCGGGAGGTTCGAGCAGTACTTC. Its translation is CASRETSGRFEQYF.